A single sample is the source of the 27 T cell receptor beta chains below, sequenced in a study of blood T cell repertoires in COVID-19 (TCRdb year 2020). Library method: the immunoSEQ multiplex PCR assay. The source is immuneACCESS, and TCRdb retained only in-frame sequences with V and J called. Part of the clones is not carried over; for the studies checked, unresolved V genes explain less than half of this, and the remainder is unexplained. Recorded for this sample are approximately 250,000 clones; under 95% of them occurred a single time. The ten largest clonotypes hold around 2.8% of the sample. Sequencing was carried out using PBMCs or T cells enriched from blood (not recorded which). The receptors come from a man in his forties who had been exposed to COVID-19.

This CDR3 is CSVGLGVYTF. CDR3 in DNA: TGCAGCGTTGGGTTGGGAGTCTACACCTTC. The rearrangement uses TRBV29-1 and TRBJ1-2; D ambiguous. This CDR3 has 10 amino acids. Trimming took off 4 bases at V and 10 bases at J, with 10 bases between the two ends. Germline-derived CDR1 and CDR2 are SQVTM and ANQGSEA.

CDR3 DNA sequence: TGTGCCTTTGGACCGGGACAGGGAAATTCACCCCTCCACTTT. Amino acid sequence: CAFGPGQGNSPLHF. V gene TRBV30 combines with J gene TRBJ1-6; 9 nucleotides line up with TRBD1. After removal of 7 bases from V and 7 bases from J, the junction contained 8 bases not matched to a gene. This CDR3 region has 14 residues. Germline V gives CDR1 GTSNPN, CDR2 SVGIG (reference sequence).

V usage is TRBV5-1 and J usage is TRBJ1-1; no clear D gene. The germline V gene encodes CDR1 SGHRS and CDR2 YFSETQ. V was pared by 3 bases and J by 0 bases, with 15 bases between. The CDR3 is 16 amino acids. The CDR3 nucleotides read TGCGCCAGCAGCTCCCAGACGGGGAGATTGAACACTGAAGCTTTCTTT. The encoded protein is CASSSQTGRLNTEAFF.

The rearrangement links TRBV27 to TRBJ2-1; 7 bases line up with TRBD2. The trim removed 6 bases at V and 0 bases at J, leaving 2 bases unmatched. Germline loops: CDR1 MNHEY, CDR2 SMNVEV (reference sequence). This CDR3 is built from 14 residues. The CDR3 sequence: CASSQRGSYNEQFF. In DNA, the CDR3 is TGTGCCAGCAGCCAGCGGGGCTCCTACAATGAGCAGTTCTTC.

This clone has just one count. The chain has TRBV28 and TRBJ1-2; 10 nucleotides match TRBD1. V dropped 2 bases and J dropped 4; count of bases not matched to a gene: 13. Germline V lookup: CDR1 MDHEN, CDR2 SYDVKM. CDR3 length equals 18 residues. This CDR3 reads CASSLPTGQGLIRYGYTF. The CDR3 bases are TGTGCCAGCAGTTTACCTACGGGACAGGGGCTAATTCGCTATGGCTACACCTTC.

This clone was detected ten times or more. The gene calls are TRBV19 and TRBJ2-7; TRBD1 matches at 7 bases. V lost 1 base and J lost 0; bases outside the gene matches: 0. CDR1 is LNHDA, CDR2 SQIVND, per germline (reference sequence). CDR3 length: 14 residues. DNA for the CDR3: TGTGCCAGTAGTATAGGGACAGGCTCCTACGAGCAGTACTTC. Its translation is CASSIGTGSYEQYF.

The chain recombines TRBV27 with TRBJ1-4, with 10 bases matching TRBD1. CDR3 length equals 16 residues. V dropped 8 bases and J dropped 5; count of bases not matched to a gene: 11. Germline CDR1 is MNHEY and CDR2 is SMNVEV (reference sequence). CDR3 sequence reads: CASRKKSGQGNEKLFF. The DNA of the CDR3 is TGTGCCAGCCGTAAAAAATCGGGACAGGGGAATGAAAAACTGTTTTTT.

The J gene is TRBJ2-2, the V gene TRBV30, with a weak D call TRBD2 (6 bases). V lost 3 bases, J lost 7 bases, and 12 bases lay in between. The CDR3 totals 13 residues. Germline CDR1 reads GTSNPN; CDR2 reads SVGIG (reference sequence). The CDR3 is CAWRGPGVGELFF. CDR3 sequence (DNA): TGTGCCTGGAGGGGCCCGGGGGTCGGGGAGCTGTTTTTT.

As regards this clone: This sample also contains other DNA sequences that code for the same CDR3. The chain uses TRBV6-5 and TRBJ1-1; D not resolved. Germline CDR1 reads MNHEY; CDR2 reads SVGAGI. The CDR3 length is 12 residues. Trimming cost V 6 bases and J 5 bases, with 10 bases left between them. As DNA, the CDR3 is TGTGCCAGCAGCCCAGGAGGGACTGAAGCTTTCTTT. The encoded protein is CASSPGGTEAFF.

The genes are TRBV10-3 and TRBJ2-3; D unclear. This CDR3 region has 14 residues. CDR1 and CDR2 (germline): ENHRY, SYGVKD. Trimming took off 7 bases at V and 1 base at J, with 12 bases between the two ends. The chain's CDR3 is CAITKGGGTDTQYF. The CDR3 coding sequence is TGTGCCATCACTAAAGGCGGAGGCACAGATACGCAGTATTTT.

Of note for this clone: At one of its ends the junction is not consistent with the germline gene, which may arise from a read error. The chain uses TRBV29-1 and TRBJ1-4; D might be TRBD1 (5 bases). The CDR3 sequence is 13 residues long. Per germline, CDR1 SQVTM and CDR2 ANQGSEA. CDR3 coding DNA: TGCAGCGTAGAAGGGGTAGGAGAAGAAAAACTGTTTTTT. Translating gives CSVEGVGEEKLFF.

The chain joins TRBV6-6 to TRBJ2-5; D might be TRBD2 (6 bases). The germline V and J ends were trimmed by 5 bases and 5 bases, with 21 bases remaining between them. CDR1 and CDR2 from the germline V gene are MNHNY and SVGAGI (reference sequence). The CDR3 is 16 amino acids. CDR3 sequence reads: CASSPGPSSVRETQYF. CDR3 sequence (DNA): TGTGCCAGCAGTCCAGGACCGTCTAGCGTCCGTGAGACCCAGTACTTC.

The CDR3 DNA reads TGTGCCAGCAGTAAGAATCAGTACGAGCAGTACTTC. It is translated as CASSKNQYEQYF. This chain joins TRBV7-8 and TRBJ2-7; D ambiguous. There are 12 residues in the CDR3. Trimming stripped 6 bases from V and 4 bases from J, with 10 bases between. Germline CDR1 reads SGHVS; CDR2 reads FQNEAQ.

The CDR3 DNA is TGTGCCAGCTCACCACTGACTAGCGGCACAGATACGCAGTATTTT. Translating gives CASSPLTSGTDTQYF. V gene TRBV18 combines with J gene TRBJ2-3; the match to TRBD2 covers 8 bases. The germline CDR1 and CDR2 sequences are KGHSH and LQKENI. V trimming: 1 base; J trimming: 1 base; junction bases outside the gene matches: 1. This CDR3 comprises 15 residues. Combining the CDR3 with reference TRBV18 and TRBJ2-3 gives the whole variable domain NAGVMQNPRHLVRRRGQEARLRCSPMKGHSHVYWYRQLPEEGLKFMVYLQKENIIDESGMPKERFSAEFPKEGPSILRIQQVVRGDSAAYFCASSPLTSGTDTQYFGPGTRLTVL.

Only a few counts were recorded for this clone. The CDR3 coding sequence is TGTGCCAGCAGCTGGGGGGGTGAGCAGTTCTTC. Amino acids: CASSWGGEQFF. The chain combines TRBV11-3 with TRBJ2-1; 7 nucleotides agree with TRBD2. Germline lookup yields CDR1 SGHNT and CDR2 YENEEA. Unmatched junction bases numbered 0, after V lost 4 bases and J lost 9 bases. CDR3 length: 11 amino acids.

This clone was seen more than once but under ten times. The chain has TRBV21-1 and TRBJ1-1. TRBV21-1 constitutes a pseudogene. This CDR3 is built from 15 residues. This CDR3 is CASSGGRLGGAEAFF. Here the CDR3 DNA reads TGTGCCAGCAGCGGGGGAAGATTGGGCGGGGCCGAAGCTTTCTTT.

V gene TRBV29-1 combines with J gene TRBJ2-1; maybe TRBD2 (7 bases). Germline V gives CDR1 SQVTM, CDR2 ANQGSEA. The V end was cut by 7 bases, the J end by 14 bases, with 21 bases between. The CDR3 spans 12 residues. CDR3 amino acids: CSAHGQGRGKFF. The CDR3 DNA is TGCAGCGCCCACGGGCAGGGGAGGGGAAAGTTCTTC.

CDR3 in amino acids: CASSQEGTAPEQYF. In DNA, the CDR3 is TGCGCCAGCAGCCAAGAGGGGACAGCCCCCGAGCAGTACTTC. V usage is TRBV4-3 and J usage is TRBJ2-7; TRBD1 aligns across 7 bases. The CDR3 loop spans 14 amino acids. V lost 0 bases, J lost 6 bases, and 5 bases stayed unmatched. The germline gives CDR1 LGHNA, CDR2 YSLEER.

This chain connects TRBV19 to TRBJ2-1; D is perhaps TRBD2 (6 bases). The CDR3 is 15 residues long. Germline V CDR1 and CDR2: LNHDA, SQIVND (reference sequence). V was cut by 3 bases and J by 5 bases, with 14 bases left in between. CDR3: CASSMAAGTHNEQFF. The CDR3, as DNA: TGTGCCAGTAGTATGGCAGCGGGTACCCACAATGAGCAGTTCTTC.

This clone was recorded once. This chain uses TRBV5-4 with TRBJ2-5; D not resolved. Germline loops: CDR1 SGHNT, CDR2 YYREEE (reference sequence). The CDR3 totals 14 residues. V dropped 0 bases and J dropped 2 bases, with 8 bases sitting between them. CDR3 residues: CASSLGQNQETQYF. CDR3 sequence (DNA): TGTGCCAGCAGCTTGGGTCAAAATCAAGAGACCCAGTACTTC.

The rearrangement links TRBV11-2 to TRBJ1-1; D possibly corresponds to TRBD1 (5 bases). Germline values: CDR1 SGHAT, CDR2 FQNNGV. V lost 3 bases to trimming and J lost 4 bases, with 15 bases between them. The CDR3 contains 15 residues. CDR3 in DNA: TGTGCCAGCAGCTTCGGGGGGTTCGTTGGCACTGAAGCTTTCTTT. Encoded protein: CASSFGGFVGTEAFF.

The CDR3: CASSVGGQGADTQYF. CDR3 DNA sequence: TGTGCCAGCAGCGTAGGAGGACAGGGCGCAGATACGCAGTATTTT. This chain uses TRBV9 with TRBJ2-3, with 8 positions matching TRBD1. V gave up 0 bases and J gave up 4 bases; unmatched junction bases: 4. CDR1 and CDR2 (germline): SGDLS, YYNGEE. CDR3 length: 15 residues.

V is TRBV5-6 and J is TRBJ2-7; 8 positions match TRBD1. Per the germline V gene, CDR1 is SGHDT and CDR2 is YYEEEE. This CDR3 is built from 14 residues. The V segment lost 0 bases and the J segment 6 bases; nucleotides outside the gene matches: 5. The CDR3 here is CASSLEQGVREQYF. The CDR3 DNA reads TGTGCCAGCAGCTTGGAACAGGGGGTGCGCGAGCAGTACTTC.

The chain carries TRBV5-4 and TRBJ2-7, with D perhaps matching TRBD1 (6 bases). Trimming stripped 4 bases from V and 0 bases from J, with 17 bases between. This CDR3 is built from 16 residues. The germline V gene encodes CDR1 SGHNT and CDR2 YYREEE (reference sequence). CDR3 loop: CASSPQESTGSYEQYF. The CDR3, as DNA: TGTGCCAGCAGCCCTCAGGAGTCGACAGGCTCCTACGAGCAGTACTTC.

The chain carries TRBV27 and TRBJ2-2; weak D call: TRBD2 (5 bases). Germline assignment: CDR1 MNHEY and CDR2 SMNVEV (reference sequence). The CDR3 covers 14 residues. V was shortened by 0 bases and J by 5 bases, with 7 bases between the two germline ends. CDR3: CASSLSGSTGELFF. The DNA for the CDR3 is TGTGCCAGCAGTTTATCGGGGAGTACCGGGGAGCTGTTTTTT.

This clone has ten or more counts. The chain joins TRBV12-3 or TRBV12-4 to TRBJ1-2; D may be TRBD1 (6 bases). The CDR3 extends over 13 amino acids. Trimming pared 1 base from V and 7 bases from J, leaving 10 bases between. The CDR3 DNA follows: TGTGCCAGCAGTTTAGAAGGGGGAATTGGCTACACCTTC. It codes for CASSLEGGIGYTF.

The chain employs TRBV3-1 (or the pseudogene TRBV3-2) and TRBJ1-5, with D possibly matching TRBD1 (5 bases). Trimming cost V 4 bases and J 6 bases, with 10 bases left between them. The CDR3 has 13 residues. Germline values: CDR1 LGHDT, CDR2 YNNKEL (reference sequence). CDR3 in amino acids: CASSPLRGQPQHF. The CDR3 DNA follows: TGTGCCAGCAGCCCCTTAAGGGGTCAGCCCCAGCATTTT.